One sample yielded the 12 T cell receptor beta chains listed below, sequenced in a study of T cells in Graves' hyperthyroidism and ophthalmopathy. The source material, RNA transcripts, was used to amplify TCR beta CDR3 regions. TCR CDR3 regions were first amplified by RT-PCR with HTBI primers. TCRdb passed the multiplex PCR reads through MiXCR, listing each CDR3 protein once. The data contain 400,000 to 450,000 distinct CDR3 sequences, about 15% of them singletons. Sequenced: blood. These receptors were obtained from a man aged 18 to 30 with Graves' ophthalmopathy.

This clonotype was found many times. The rearrangement joins TRBV9 to TRBJ2-5; 9 bases line up with TRBD1. This CDR3 has 15 amino acids. With 0 bases clipped from V and 3 bases from J, the junction kept 3 bases outside the gene matches. Germline-derived CDR1 and CDR2 are SGDLS and YYNGEE. The DNA of the CDR3 is TGTGCCAGCAGCGTAGAGCGGACAGGGGAAGAGACCCAGTACTTC. As protein: CASSVERTGEETQYF.

This clonotype was counted at least ten times. V is TRBV6-1 and J is TRBJ1-5; D might be TRBD1 (5 bases). Germline V CDR1 and CDR2: MNHNS, SASEGT. The CDR3 consists of 17 residues. V lost 0 bases to trimming and J lost 3 bases, with 15 bases between them. CDR3 amino acids: CASSEAYGTYTNQPQHF. CDR3 nucleotide sequence: TGTGCCAGCAGTGAAGCGTATGGGACGTATACCAATCAGCCCCAGCATTTT.

The V call is TRBV6-2 or TRBV6-3, the J call TRBJ1-4; TRBD1 agrees at 8 bases. The CDR3 runs 15 residues. Unmatched junction bases numbered 8, after V lost 4 bases and J lost 7 bases. The germline gives CDR1 MNHEY, CDR2 SVGEGT. Here the CDR3 reads CASSLSRGHGEKLFF. The CDR3 coding sequence is TGTGCCAGCAGTTTATCCAGGGGGCACGGTGAAAAACTGTTTTTT.

This clonotype was observed a few times. CDR3 nucleotide sequence: TGTGCCAGCAGCCCGCGAATAACGGCGGCTAGCACAGATACGCAGTATTTT. Its translation: CASSPRITAASTDTQYF. The chain uses TRBV14 and TRBJ2-3; no reliable D call. CDR1 is SGHDN, CDR2 FVKESK, per germline. The CDR3 has 17 amino acids. V was shortened by 4 bases and J by 0 bases, with 17 bases between the two germline ends.

This clonotype was detected only a few times. V and J are TRBV3-1 and TRBJ2-3; possibly TRBD1 for D (5 bases). The germline CDR1 and CDR2 sequences are LGHDT and YNNKEL (reference sequence). V was clipped by 0 bases and J by 4 bases, with 14 bases between them. The CDR3 runs to 16 residues. The CDR3 DNA is TGTGCCAGCAGCCAAGAAGGCTCAGGGCCACCAGATACGCAGTATTTT. Amino acid sequence: CASSQEGSGPPDTQYF.

This clonotype has at least ten counts. This chain links TRBV11-3 with TRBJ1-2, with unresolved D. There are 15 residues in the CDR3. Trimming cost V 0 bases and J 0 bases, with 8 bases left between them. Germline V gene data show CDR1 as SGHNT and CDR2 as YENEEA. CDR3 DNA sequence: TGTGCCAGCAGCTTAGAGGGGAGAGCTAACTATGGCTACACCTTC. Translated: CASSLEGRANYGYTF.

The chain employs TRBV20-1 and TRBJ1-4; D not resolved. Looked up from germline, CDR1 is DFQATT and CDR2 is SNEGSKA (reference sequence). V gave up 1 base and J gave up 6 bases, with 12 bases separating them. The CDR3 runs to 14 residues. The DNA for the CDR3 is TGCAGTGCTAGAGCCCGAAGGGTCTATGAAAAACTGTTTTTT. Translation gives CSARARRVYEKLFF.

This clonotype came up a few times. This chain joins TRBV6-1 and TRBJ2-2; no clear D gene. The germline V gene encodes CDR1 MNHNS and CDR2 SASEGT. The CDR3 contains 12 residues. V was trimmed by 6 bases and J by 8 bases, leaving 10 bases between them. The CDR3 loop is CASSWTRGELFF. CDR3 bases: TGTGCCAGCAGCTGGACCAGAGGGGAGCTGTTTTTT.

The gene calls are TRBV6-1 and TRBJ2-7; possibly TRBD1 for D (5 bases). The germline V and J ends were trimmed by 5 bases and 1 base, with 12 bases remaining between them. The V gene's germline CDR1 is MNHNS and CDR2 SASEGT. The CDR3 is made up of 14 amino acids. The CDR3, as DNA: TGTGCCAGCAGTCGACAGCTCTTTTCCTACGAGCAGTACTTC. This sequence encodes CASSRQLFSYEQYF.

In this sample, this clonotype turned up many times. The CDR3 protein is CASSYWESGRSHEQFF. The CDR3 DNA reads TGTGCCAGCAGTTACTGGGAGAGCGGGAGGTCTCATGAGCAGTTCTTC. The V and J genes are TRBV6-5 and TRBJ2-1; 9 bases fit TRBD2. The germline V gene encodes CDR1 MNHEY and CDR2 SVGAGI. V shed 1 base, J shed 8 bases, and the junction held 9 bases outside the gene matches. CDR3 length: 16 residues.

This clonotype was observed at least ten times. The chain carries TRBV30 and TRBJ1-5; no reliable D call. Per the germline V gene, CDR1 is GTSNPN and CDR2 is SVGIG (reference sequence). The CDR3 has 14 amino acids. With 0 bases removed from V and 4 bases from J, the gap between germline ends came to 10 bases. The CDR3 DNA sequence: TGTGCCTGGAGTGTACCTAAGAATAATCAGCCCCAGCATTTT. Its protein product is CAWSVPKNNQPQHF.

In its sample, this clonotype was seen many times. V usage is TRBV20-1 and J usage is TRBJ1-5, with D tentatively TRBD1 (5 bases). V was trimmed by 2 bases and J by 7 bases, leaving 15 bases between them. Germline V CDR1 and CDR2: DFQATT, SNEGSKA (reference sequence). The CDR3 is made up of 14 amino acids. The CDR3 region has the DNA TGCAGTGCTAGACGGGGGGGTCCGGGGCAGCCCCAGCATTTT. This sequence encodes CSARRGGPGQPQHF.